These T cell receptor beta chains were read from a single sample in a study of T cells in narcolepsy. Using immunoSEQ multiplex PCR, the repertoire was profiled, and TCRdb retains in-frame clones only, with some absent. Here the sample spans 25,000 or so clones, approximately 85% being singletons. Specimen: memory (CD45RA-) CD4+ T cells from blood. These TCRs come from a human donor in good health. The CDR3 runs from the conserved cysteine through the conserved F or W. The D gene is left open where the match is weak.

14 | TRBV6-1 | TRBD1 | CASSRTGRQETQYF
15 | TRBV6-6 | NA | CASNPGRGHGDEQYF
14 | TRBV7-9 | NA | CASSRTVAHNEQFF
13 | TRBV6-4 | NA | CASSGTSLDEQFF
13 | TRBV2 | NA | CASSATPTGTQYF
16 | TRBV4-1 | TRBD2 | CASSQPSGRAVNEQFF
15 | TRBV5-8 | NA | CASKSQGAMNTEAFF
11 | TRBV20-1 | NA | CSARGLDEQFF
14 | TRBV6-5 | NA | CASSYGVLQETQYF
17 | TRBV28 | TRBD1 | CASSLEDRIYVTYEQYF
16 | TRBV9 | NA | CASSAAGPWDNSPLHF
13 | TRBV2 | TRBD2 | CASSETSANIQYF
13 | TRBV6-1 | TRBD1 | CANRQGMNTEAFF
17 | TRBV9 | NA | CASSVMDGRSSYNEQFF
15 | TRBV2 | NA | CASNELGSLQETQYF
16 | TRBV5-1 | TRBD1 | CASSFEGTGRQETQYF
15 | TRBV7-2 | TRBD1 | CASSTRQGANYGYTF
19 | TRBV18 | TRBD2 | CASSLHRPGTSGSTGELFF
16 | TRBV7-2 | NA | CASSLSAGTYNSPLHF
13 | TRBV6-5 | NA | CASRGLGDTEAFF
13 | TRBV10-3 | NA | CAISPTDQETQYF
12 | TRBV29-1 | NA | CSAGRDSYEQYF
16 | TRBV18 | NA | CASSPLGGSTNEKLFF
16 | TRBV14 | NA | CASSQEIEGYYETQYF
16 | TRBV5-4 | TRBD2 | CASSPKLGRALNTQYF
15 | TRBV2 | NA | CASTQGAGPGEKLFF
15 | TRBV6-5 | NA | CASSYKPGMGTEAFF
13 | TRBV5-6 | TRBD1 | CASSLRQGTEAFF
14 | TRBV10-1 | NA | CASSGNGLQETQYF
12 | TRBV6-1 | NA | CATLRGIETQYF
13 | TRBV27 | TRBD2 | CASSLRERYEQYF